A selection of T cell receptor beta chains follows, all from one sample in a study of low-dose radiotherapy and immunotherapy resistance in tumors. From the reads, TCRdb called clonotypes with MiXCR, one entry per CDR3 protein. The repertoire holds 95,000 to 100,000 distinct CDR3 sequences, under 25% seen once, with roughly 4.3% in the top ten. The sequencing here drew on PBMCs, taken after low-dose radiotherapy plus immunotherapy. The receptor source for this set is a male donor with prostate cancer. The CDR3 runs from the conserved cysteine through the conserved F or W. Fields, in order: V gene, J gene, clone size, CDR3 protein. Clone size is shown for a subset of rows, as once, few, many or a class of expanded clone.

TRBV10-3,TRBJ2-3,-,CAIRETSGTDTQYF
TRBV4-1,TRBJ1-2,many,CASSHGNYGYTF
TRBV7-9,TRBJ1-5,many,CASSLASGGGSGQPQHF
TRBV6-4,TRBJ2-4,-,CASSDSTSGGSNIQYF
TRBV20-1,TRBJ2-5,many,CSARDEQAGYQETQYF
TRBV7-2,TRBJ2-3,many,CASSAGGVTDTQYF
TRBV7-2,TRBJ1-1,many,CASSRGIEAFF
TRBV5-1,TRBJ2-7,many,CASAGSDYEQYF
TRBV30,TRBJ1-4,many,CAWKVGVANEKLFF
TRBV20-1,TRBJ2-1,many,CSASPGASGGYNEQFF
TRBV7-8,TRBJ2-7,many,CASSKDSYEQYF
TRBV19,TRBJ1-1,many,CASSTRGTEAFF
TRBV20-1,TRBJ2-5,-,CSARVFGGQETQYF
TRBV6-1,TRBJ2-7,many,CASSEDWRTEQYF
TRBV18,TRBJ2-7,many,CARNPGLAYEQYF
TRBV12-3/TRBV12-4,TRBJ1-3,many,CASSPTRDGNTIYF
TRBV27,TRBJ2-7,many,CASKPNLYDEQYF
TRBV6-5,TRBJ1-1,many,CATLQGPNTEAFF
TRBV12-5,TRBJ2-7,many,CATGNISEQYF
TRBV5-8,TRBJ2-6,few,CASSMTDSGANVLTF
TRBV12-5,TRBJ1-1,once,CASGPPSPGGTEAFF
TRBV10-3,TRBJ1-3,many,CAIRPEPSGNTIYF
TRBV6-5,TRBJ2-7,many,CASSYGQGSYEQYF